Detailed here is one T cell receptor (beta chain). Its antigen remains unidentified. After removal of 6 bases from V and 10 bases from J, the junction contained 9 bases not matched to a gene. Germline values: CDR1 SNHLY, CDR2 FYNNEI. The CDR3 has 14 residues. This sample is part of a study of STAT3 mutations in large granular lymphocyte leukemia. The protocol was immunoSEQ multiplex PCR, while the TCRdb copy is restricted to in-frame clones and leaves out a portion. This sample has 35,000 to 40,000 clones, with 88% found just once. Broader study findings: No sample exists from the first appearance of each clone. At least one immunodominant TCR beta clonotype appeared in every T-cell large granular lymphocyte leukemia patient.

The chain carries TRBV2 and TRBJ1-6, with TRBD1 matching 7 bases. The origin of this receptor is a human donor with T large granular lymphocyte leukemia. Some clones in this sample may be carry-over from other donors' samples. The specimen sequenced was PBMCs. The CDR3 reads CASRKETGFSPLHF. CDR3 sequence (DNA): TGTGCCAGCAGGAAGGAGACAGGGTTCTCACCCCTCCACTTT.